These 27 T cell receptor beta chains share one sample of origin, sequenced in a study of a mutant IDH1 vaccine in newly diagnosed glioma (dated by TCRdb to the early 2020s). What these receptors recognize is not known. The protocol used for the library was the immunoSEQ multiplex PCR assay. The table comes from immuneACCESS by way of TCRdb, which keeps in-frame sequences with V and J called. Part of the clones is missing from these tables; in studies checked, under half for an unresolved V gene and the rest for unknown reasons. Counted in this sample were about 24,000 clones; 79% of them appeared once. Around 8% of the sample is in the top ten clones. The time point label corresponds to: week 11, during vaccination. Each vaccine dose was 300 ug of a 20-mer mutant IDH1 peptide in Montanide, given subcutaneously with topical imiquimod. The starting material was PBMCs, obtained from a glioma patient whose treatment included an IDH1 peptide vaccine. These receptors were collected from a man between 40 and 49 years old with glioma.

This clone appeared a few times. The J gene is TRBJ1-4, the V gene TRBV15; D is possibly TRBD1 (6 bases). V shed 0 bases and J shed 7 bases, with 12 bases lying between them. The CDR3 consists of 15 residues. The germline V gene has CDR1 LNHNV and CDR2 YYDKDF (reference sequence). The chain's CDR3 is CATSRDGGPSEKLFF. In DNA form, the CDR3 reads TGTGCCACCAGCAGAGACGGGGGGCCTAGTGAAAAACTGTTTTTT.

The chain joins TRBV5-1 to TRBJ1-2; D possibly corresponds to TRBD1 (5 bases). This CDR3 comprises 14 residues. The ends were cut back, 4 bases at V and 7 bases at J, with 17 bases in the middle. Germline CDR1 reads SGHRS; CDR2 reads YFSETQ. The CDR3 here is CASSPGGDLGGYTF. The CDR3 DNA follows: TGCGCCAGCAGCCCCGGGGGGGACTTGGGTGGCTACACCTTC.

This CDR3 reads CASSYGTESSYEQYF. In DNA form, the CDR3 reads TGTGCCAGCAGCTACGGGACGGAGAGCTCCTACGAGCAGTACTTC. This rearrangement joins TRBV5-8 to TRBJ2-7; D assignment may be TRBD1 or TRBD2 (5 bases each). V was clipped by 3 bases and J by 0 bases, with 13 bases between them. This CDR3 region has 15 residues. Looked up from germline, CDR1 is SGHTS and CDR2 is YDEGEE.

The CDR3, as DNA: TGTGCCAGCAGCCCTGACACGAACTATAATTCACCCCTCCACTTT. This gives the protein CASSPDTNYNSPLHF. The chain carries TRBV7-6 and TRBJ1-6; D is ambiguous. Trimming cost V 5 bases and J 3 bases, with 11 bases left between them. This CDR3 has 15 residues. Germline V gene data show CDR1 as SGHVS and CDR2 as FNYEAQ.

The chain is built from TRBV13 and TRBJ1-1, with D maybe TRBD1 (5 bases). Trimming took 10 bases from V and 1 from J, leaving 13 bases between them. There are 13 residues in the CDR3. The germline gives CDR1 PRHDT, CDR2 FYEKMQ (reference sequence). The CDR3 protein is CANKAGGNTEAFF. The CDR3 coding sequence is TGTGCCAATAAAGCGGGGGGGAACACTGAAGCTTTCTTT. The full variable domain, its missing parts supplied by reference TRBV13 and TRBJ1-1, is AAGVIQSPRHLIKEKRETATLKCYPIPRHDTVYWYQQGPGQDPQFLISFYEKMQSDKGSIPDRFSAQQFSDYHSELNMSSLELGDSALYFCANKAGGNTEAFFGQGTRLTVV.

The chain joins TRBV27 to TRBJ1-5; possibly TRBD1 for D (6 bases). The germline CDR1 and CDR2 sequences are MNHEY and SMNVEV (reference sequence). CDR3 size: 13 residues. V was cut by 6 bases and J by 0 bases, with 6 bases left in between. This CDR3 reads CASRGGSNQPQHF. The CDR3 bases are TGTGCCAGCAGAGGGGGTAGCAATCAGCCCCAGCATTTT.

This chain's CDR3 is CAWITGTSDTQYF. In DNA form, the CDR3 reads TGTGCCTGGATCACAGGGACATCAGATACGCAGTATTTT. The chain links TRBV30 to TRBJ2-3; D might be TRBD1 (6 bases). Germline V gene sequence: CDR1 GTSNPN, CDR2 SVGIG (reference sequence). The CDR3 is made up of 13 amino acids. Trimming cost V 4 bases and J 4 bases, with 12 bases left between them.

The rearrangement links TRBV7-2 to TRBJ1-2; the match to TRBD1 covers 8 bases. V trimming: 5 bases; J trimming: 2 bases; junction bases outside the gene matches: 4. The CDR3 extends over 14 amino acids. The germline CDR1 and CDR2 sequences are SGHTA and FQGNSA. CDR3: CASSPRQGNYGYTF. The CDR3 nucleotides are TGTGCCAGCAGCCCTCGACAGGGGAACTATGGCTACACCTTC.

In nucleotides, the CDR3 is TGTGCCAGCTCACCACAGGGGGCTGGTAGCAATCAGCCCCAGCATTTT. Its translation: CASSPQGAGSNQPQHF. The rearrangement links TRBV18 to TRBJ1-5, with TRBD1 matching 7 bases. CDR1 and CDR2 from the germline V gene are KGHSH and LQKENI. Unmatched junction bases numbered 3, after V lost 1 base and J lost 0 bases. The CDR3 contains 16 residues.

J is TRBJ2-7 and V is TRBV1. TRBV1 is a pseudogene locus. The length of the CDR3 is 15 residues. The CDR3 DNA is TGCACCAGCAGCCACCCGGGGAGGGGGCCTTACGAGCAGTACGTC. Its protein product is CTSSHPGRGPYEQYV.

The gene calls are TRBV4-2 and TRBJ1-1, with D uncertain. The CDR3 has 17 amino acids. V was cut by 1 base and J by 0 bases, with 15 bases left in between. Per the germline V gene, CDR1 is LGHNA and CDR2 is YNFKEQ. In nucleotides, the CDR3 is TGTGCCAGCAGCCAAGGGGGTACTCGAGTCTTGAACACTGAAGCTTTCTTT. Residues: CASSQGGTRVLNTEAFF.

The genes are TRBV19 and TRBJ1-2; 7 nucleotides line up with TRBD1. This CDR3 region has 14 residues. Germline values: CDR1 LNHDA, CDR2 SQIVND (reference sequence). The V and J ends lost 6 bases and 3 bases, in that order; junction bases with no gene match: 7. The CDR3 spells CASSPRGSDYGYTF. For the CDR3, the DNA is TGTGCCAGTAGCCCCAGGGGGAGTGACTATGGCTACACCTTC.

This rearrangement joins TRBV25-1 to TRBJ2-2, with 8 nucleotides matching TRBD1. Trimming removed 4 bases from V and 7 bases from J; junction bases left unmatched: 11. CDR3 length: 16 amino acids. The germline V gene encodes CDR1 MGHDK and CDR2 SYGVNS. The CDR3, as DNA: TGTGCCAGCAGTGGTTCCGGGACAGGTTTTGGCGGGGAGCTGTTTTTT. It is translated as CASSGSGTGFGGELFF.

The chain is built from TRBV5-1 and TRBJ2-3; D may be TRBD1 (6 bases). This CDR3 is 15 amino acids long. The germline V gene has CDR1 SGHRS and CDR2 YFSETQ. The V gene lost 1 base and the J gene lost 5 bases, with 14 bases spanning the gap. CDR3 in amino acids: CASSLTDRARDTQYF. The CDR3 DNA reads TGCGCCAGCAGCTTGACGGACAGAGCAAGAGATACGCAGTATTTT.

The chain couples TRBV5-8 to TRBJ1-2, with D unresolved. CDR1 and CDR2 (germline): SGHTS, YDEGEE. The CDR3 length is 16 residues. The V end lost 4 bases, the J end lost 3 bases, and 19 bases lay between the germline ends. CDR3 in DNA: TGTGCCAGCAGCCTGGGAGACTTCTCGGTGGACTATGGCTACACCTTC. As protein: CASSLGDFSVDYGYTF.

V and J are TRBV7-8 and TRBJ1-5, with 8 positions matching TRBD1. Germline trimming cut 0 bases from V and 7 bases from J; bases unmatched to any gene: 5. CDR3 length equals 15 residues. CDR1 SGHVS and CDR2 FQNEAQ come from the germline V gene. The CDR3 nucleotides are TGTGCCAGCAGCTTAGCGGAGGCAGGGGGCCAGCCCCAGCATTTT. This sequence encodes CASSLAEAGGQPQHF.

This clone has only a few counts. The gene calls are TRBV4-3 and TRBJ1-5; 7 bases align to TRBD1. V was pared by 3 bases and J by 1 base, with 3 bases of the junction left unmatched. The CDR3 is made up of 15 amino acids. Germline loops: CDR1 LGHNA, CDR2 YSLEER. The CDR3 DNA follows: TGCGCCAGCAGCCAGACAGGGTACAGCAATCAGCCCCAGCATTTT. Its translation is CASSQTGYSNQPQHF.

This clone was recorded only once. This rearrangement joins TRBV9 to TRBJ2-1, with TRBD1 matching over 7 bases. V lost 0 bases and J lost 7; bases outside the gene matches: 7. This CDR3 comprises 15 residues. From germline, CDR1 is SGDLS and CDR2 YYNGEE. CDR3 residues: CASSVGQGVMNEQFF. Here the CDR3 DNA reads TGTGCCAGCAGCGTAGGTCAGGGGGTGATGAATGAGCAGTTCTTC.

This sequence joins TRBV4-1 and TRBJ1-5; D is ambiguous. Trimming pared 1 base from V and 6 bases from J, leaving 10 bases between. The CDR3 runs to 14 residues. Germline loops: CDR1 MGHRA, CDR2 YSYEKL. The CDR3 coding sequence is TGCGCCAGCAGCCAAGTTCCGGACTCTCAGCCCCAGCATTTT. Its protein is CASSQVPDSQPQHF.

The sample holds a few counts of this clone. DNA of the CDR3: TGCAGCGTTGACATCAATGAGCAGTTCTTC. It encodes CSVDINEQFF. The chain carries TRBV29-1 and TRBJ2-1; D uncertain. Per the germline V gene, CDR1 is SQVTM and CDR2 is ANQGSEA. Trimming stripped 3 bases from V and 6 bases from J, with 3 bases between. The length of the CDR3 is 10 residues.

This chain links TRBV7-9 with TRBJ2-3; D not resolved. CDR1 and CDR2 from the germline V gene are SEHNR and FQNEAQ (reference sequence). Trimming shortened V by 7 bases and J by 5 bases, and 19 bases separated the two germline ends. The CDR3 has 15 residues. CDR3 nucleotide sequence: TGTGCCAGCACCTACCCCCCAGGAGACGGAGATACGCAGTATTTT. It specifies CASTYPPGDGDTQYF.

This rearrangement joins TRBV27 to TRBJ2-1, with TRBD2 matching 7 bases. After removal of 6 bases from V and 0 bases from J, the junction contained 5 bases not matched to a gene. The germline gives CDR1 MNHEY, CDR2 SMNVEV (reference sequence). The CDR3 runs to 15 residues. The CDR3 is CASRLGGSSYNEQFF. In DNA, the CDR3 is TGTGCCAGCAGATTAGGCGGGAGCTCCTACAATGAGCAGTTCTTC.

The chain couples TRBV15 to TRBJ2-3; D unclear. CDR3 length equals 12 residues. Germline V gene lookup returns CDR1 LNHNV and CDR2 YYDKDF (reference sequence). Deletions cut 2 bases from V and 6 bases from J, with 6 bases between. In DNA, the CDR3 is TGTGCCACCAGCAGACGGTGGGATACGCAGTATTTT. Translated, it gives CATSRRWDTQYF.

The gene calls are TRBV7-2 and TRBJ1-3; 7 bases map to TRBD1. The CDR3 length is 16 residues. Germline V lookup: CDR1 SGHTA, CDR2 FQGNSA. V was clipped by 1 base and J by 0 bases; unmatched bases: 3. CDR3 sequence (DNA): TGTGCCAGCAGCTTAGTGTCAGGGGGCTCTGGAAACACCATATATTTT. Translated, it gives CASSLVSGGSGNTIYF.

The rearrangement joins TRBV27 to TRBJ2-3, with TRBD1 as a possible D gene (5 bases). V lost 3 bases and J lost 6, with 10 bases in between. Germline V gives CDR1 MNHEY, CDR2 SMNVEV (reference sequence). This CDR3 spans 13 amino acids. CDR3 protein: CASSLGRADTQYF. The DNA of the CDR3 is TGTGCCAGCAGTTTGGGCAGGGCGGATACGCAGTATTTT.

The CDR3 sequence: CASCMLSGHSYNEQFF. DNA for the CDR3: TGTGCCAGCTGCATGCTAAGCGGGCACTCATACAATGAGCAGTTCTTC. The chain couples TRBV2 to TRBJ2-1; D is possibly TRBD2 (6 bases). Trimming stripped 8 bases from V and 4 bases from J, with 21 bases between. The CDR3 totals 16 residues. The germline V gene encodes CDR1 SNHLY and CDR2 FYNNEI.

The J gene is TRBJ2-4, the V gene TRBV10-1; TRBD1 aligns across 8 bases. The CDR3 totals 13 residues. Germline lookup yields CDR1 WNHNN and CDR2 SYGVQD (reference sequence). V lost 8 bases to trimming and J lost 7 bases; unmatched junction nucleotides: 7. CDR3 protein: CASGTGGTNIQYF. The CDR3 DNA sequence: TGCGCCAGCGGCACAGGGGGGACGAACATTCAGTACTTC.